One sample yielded the 2 T cell receptor beta chains listed below, sequenced in a study of control samples from healthy donors and cancer patients. This table comes from immunoSEQ multiplex PCR, and its TCRdb copy is limited to in-frame clones, with some not included. Of roughly 180,000 clones in the sample, 94% were seen once. The specimen sequenced was blood. The receptors derive from a woman under 30 in good health.

The V and J genes are TRBV12-5 and TRBJ2-3; TRBD2 matches 12 bases. CDR1 is LGHNT and CDR2 is FRNRAP in the germline V gene. Germline trimming cut 1 base from V and 6 bases from J; bases unmatched to any gene: 5. This CDR3 region has 16 residues. The CDR3 protein is CASGLGLAGDRDTQYF. In DNA, the CDR3 is TGTGCTAGTGGTTTGGGACTAGCGGGAGATCGGGATACGCAGTATTTT.

The gene calls are TRBV2 and TRBJ2-5; no definite D call. Trimming left V 6 bases short and J 5 bases short, with 7 bases between. The CDR3 has 11 residues. The germline gives CDR1 SNHLY, CDR2 FYNNEI. For the CDR3, the DNA is TGTGCCAGCAGGGTTCTTGAGACCCAGTACTTC. It encodes CASRVLETQYF.